These 26 T cell receptor beta chains share one sample of origin, sequenced in a study of cytotoxic CD8 clonotypes in ibrutinib-treated CLL. Clones were sequenced by immunoSEQ multiplex PCR, and TCRdb holds only the in-frame ones, with some missing. The table has about 300,000 clones, 70% to 80% seen once. The sample in question was PBMCs, obtained at disease progression, from a patient treated with ibrutinib. The receptors originated from a human donor with chronic lymphocytic leukemia.

The chain uses TRBV10-2 and TRBJ2-7, with 7 bases that match TRBD1. Germline V CDR1 and CDR2: WSHSY, SAAADI. V gave up 2 bases and J gave up 2 bases; unmatched junction bases: 9. This CDR3 is built from 16 residues. The CDR3 loop reads CASSEATGSLTYEQYF. CDR3 in DNA: TGCGCCAGCAGTGAGGCGACAGGGTCCCTTACCTACGAGCAGTACTTC.

This chain connects TRBV7-3 to TRBJ1-5; D ambiguous. This CDR3 comprises 13 residues. V lost 3 bases and J 3 bases, leaving 6 bases between the germline ends. In germline, CDR1 is SGHTA, CDR2 FQGTGA. The CDR3 region is CASSLVANQPQHF. The CDR3 DNA sequence: TGTGCCAGCAGCTTGGTTGCCAATCAGCCCCAGCATTTT. Full variable domain (rest looked up from reference TRBV7-3 and TRBJ1-5): GAGVSQTPSNKVTEKGKYVELRCDPISGHTALYWYRQSLGQGPEFLIYFQGTGAADDSGLPNDRFFAVRPEGSVSTLKIQRTERGDSAVYLCASSLVANQPQHFGDGTRLSIL.

The rearrangement links TRBV7-6 to TRBJ2-1, with 7 bases that match TRBD1. V trimming: 5 bases; J trimming: 5 bases; junction bases outside the gene matches: 9. Germline lookup yields CDR1 SGHVS and CDR2 FNYEAQ. This CDR3 contains 15 residues. The CDR3: CASSTAGTVDNEQFF. The CDR3 DNA reads TGTGCCAGCAGCACCGCCGGGACAGTGGACAATGAGCAGTTCTTC.

This rearrangement joins TRBV5-1 to TRBJ2-2; a weak D match, TRBD2 (5 bases). The CDR3 is 15 amino acids. Germline lookup yields CDR1 SGHRS and CDR2 YFSETQ. Trimming took 1 base from V and 7 from J, leaving 14 bases between them. The CDR3 DNA follows: TGCGCCAGCAGCTTGTCCCGGGGAGAGGTCGGGGAGCTGTTTTTT. Encoded protein: CASSLSRGEVGELFF.

The chain combines TRBV6-4 with TRBJ2-1; possibly TRBD1 for D (6 bases). The CDR3 consists of 15 residues. The V gene lost 5 bases and the J gene lost 8 bases, with 19 bases spanning the gap. Germline V CDR1 and CDR2: MRHNA, SNTAGT. The CDR3, as DNA: TGTGCCAGCAGTTCGAGGGGGATACCGCTGGATGAGCAGTTCTTC. This codes for CASSSRGIPLDEQFF.

V usage is TRBV5-4 and J usage is TRBJ2-7; D is possibly TRBD2 (6 bases). From germline, CDR1 is SGHNT and CDR2 YYREEE (reference sequence). The V gene lost 4 bases and the J gene lost 11 bases, with 16 bases spanning the gap. This CDR3 has 12 residues. CDR3 DNA: TGTGCCAGCAGCCGGGACTTGGGGGTTAAGTACTTC. Amino acids: CASSRDLGVKYF.

This clone was found a few times. The chain recombines TRBV25-1 with TRBJ2-7; D remains ambiguous. The CDR3 contains 14 residues. Germline CDR1 and CDR2: MGHDK and SYGVNS. The ends were cut back, 0 bases at V and 5 bases at J, with 11 bases in the middle. The DNA of the CDR3 is TGTGCCAGCAGTGAATACTGGGCCGAGGACGAGCAGTACTTC. Its translation is CASSEYWAEDEQYF.

This clone was seen a few times. The chain uses TRBV28 and TRBJ2-6; D uncertain. CDR1 and CDR2 from the germline V gene are MDHEN and SYDVKM. V lost 10 bases to trimming and J lost 5 bases, with 6 bases between them. The CDR3 covers 11 residues. This CDR3 reads CAISRANVLTF. The CDR3 DNA reads as TGTGCCATTTCCAGGGCCAACGTCCTGACTTTC.

V usage is TRBV12-5 and J usage is TRBJ2-7, with D unresolved. V shed 6 bases and J shed 0 bases, with 9 bases lying between them. The length of the CDR3 is 13 residues. CDR1 is LGHNT, CDR2 FRNRAP, per germline. The CDR3 here is CASGGGFSYEQYF. The CDR3, as DNA: TGTGCTAGTGGGGGTGGCTTCTCCTACGAGCAGTACTTC.

The chain has TRBV7-6 and TRBJ1-5; TRBD1 matches 8 bases. The germline V gene has CDR1 SGHVS and CDR2 FNYEAQ. The V segment lost 6 bases and the J segment 0 bases; nucleotides outside the gene matches: 4. The CDR3 length is 15 residues. The CDR3 reads CASSQGAASNQPQHF. CDR3 DNA: TGTGCCAGCAGTCAGGGGGCCGCTAGCAATCAGCCCCAGCATTTT.

V gene TRBV7-8 combines with J gene TRBJ2-2, with D maybe TRBD2 (6 bases). The CDR3 loop spans 14 amino acids. The V and J ends lost 3 bases and 4 bases respectively, with 9 bases between them. CDR1 is SGHVS and CDR2 is FQNEAQ in the germline V gene. As DNA, the CDR3 is TGTGCCAGCAGCTTTTTCGGGGGCACCGGGGAGCTGTTTTTT. It is translated as CASSFFGGTGELFF.

V is TRBV4-2 and J is TRBJ1-2, with D possibly being TRBD1 (5 bases). Trimming stripped 4 bases from V and 2 bases from J, with 11 bases between. This CDR3 spans 14 amino acids. Looked up from germline, CDR1 is LGHNA and CDR2 is YNFKEQ. The CDR3 sequence: CASSPLGGNYGYTF. CDR3 in DNA: TGTGCCAGCAGCCCTCTTGGGGGGAACTATGGCTACACCTTC.

The V and J genes are TRBV2 and TRBJ2-3, with 9 bases that match TRBD2. The CDR3 has 16 residues. Unmatched junction bases numbered 15, after V lost 8 bases and J lost 6 bases. Looked up from germline, CDR1 is SNHLY and CDR2 is FYNNEI. As DNA, the CDR3 is TGTGCCAGCCCTGATGGGGCGGGGGGGCCGAGGGATACGCAGTATTTT. The encoded protein is CASPDGAGGPRDTQYF.

This clone was counted between two and nine times. The chain is built from TRBV10-3 and TRBJ1-2; a possible D gene is TRBD1 (5 bases). The germline V gene encodes CDR1 ENHRY and CDR2 SYGVKD. V lost 4 bases and J lost 4, with 13 bases in between. The CDR3 loop spans 14 amino acids. This chain's CDR3 is CAISGQGGRYGYTF. In DNA form, the CDR3 reads TGTGCCATCAGTGGTCAGGGCGGACGCTATGGCTACACCTTC.

This clone came up a few times. V usage is TRBV2 and J usage is TRBJ2-7; the D is unclear. CDR1 is SNHLY, CDR2 FYNNEI, per germline. The CDR3 sequence is 12 residues long. The V end lost 2 bases, the J end lost 2 bases, and 4 bases lay between the germline ends. The CDR3 loop is CASSEFTYEQYF. In DNA form, the CDR3 reads TGTGCCAGCAGTGAATTCACCTACGAGCAGTACTTC.

The J gene is TRBJ1-5, the V gene TRBV28, with 9 positions matching TRBD1. This CDR3 contains 15 residues. J lost 5 bases, V lost 5 bases, and 7 bases had no gene match. Germline V lookup: CDR1 MDHEN, CDR2 SYDVKM. CDR3 nucleotide sequence: TGTGCCAGCAGTACAGGGGGCCTAGGGCATCAGCCCCAGCATTTT. As protein: CASSTGGLGHQPQHF.

This chain connects TRBV5-1 to TRBJ2-3; D possibly corresponds to TRBD2 (5 bases). This CDR3 contains 15 residues. CDR1 and CDR2 from the germline V gene are SGHRS and YFSETQ. V dropped 2 bases and J dropped 2 bases, with 12 bases sitting between them. DNA for the CDR3: TGCGCCAGCAGCTTTGGAGGAACCTACACAGATACGCAGTATTTT. Translated, it gives CASSFGGTYTDTQYF.

V is TRBV5-1 and J is TRBJ2-5, with 10 bases identical to TRBD1. This CDR3 has 15 residues. The V gene's germline CDR1 is SGHRS and CDR2 YFSETQ. Trimming cost V 0 bases and J 4 bases; bases outside gene matches: 3. The CDR3 region is CASSLGGTGAETQYF. CDR3 nucleotides: TGCGCCAGCAGCTTGGGAGGGACAGGGGCAGAGACCCAGTACTTC.

The V call is TRBV10-2, the J call TRBJ2-7; D remains unclear. V lost 8 bases and J lost 3, with 2 bases in between. Germline V CDR1 and CDR2: WSHSY, SAAADI. The CDR3 contains 9 residues. The CDR3 region has the DNA TGCGCCAGCGGCTACGAGCAGTACTTC. Its protein is CASGYEQYF.

J is TRBJ2-7 and V is TRBV7-8; 8 bases line up with TRBD2. This CDR3 region has 16 residues. The germline gives CDR1 SGHVS, CDR2 FQNEAQ. With V trimmed by 2 bases and J by 6 bases, 12 bases remained unmatched. CDR3 sequence reads: CASSLSPGLAGGEQYF. Here the CDR3 DNA reads TGTGCCAGCAGCTTAAGCCCCGGACTAGCAGGCGGCGAGCAGTACTTC.

The chain uses TRBV7-9 and TRBJ1-3, with D possibly matching TRBD1 (5 bases). This CDR3 has 14 residues. CDR1 is SEHNR, CDR2 FQNEAQ, per germline (reference sequence). V lost 1 base and J 4 bases, leaving 8 bases between the germline ends. CDR3 in DNA: TGTGCCAGCAGCTTAGGGGGACTCGGAAACACCATATATTTT. Its protein is CASSLGGLGNTIYF.

The chain is built from TRBV11-2 and TRBJ2-3; 8 bases match TRBD2. CDR1 and CDR2 from the germline V gene are SGHAT and FQNNGV. The CDR3 sequence is 16 residues long. Germline trimming cut 2 bases from V and 2 bases from J; bases unmatched to any gene: 6. This chain's CDR3 is CASSLFRSGVTDTQYF. The CDR3 DNA follows: TGTGCCAGCAGCTTATTCCGTAGCGGGGTCACAGATACGCAGTATTTT. Drawing the rest from reference TRBV11-2 and TRBJ2-3, the complete variable domain is EAGVAQSPRYKIIEKRQSVAFWCNPISGHATLYWYQQILGQGPKLLIQFQNNGVVDDSQLPKDRFSAERLKGVDSTLKIQPAKLEDSAVYLCASSLFRSGVTDTQYFGPGTRLTVL.

V and J are TRBV4-2 and TRBJ2-5; D gene uncertain. V was pared by 0 bases and J by 2 bases, with 10 bases between. Germline assignment: CDR1 LGHNA and CDR2 YNFKEQ. The CDR3 totals 15 residues. The CDR3 is CASSQEAARQETQYF. The CDR3 DNA is TGTGCCAGCAGCCAAGAGGCGGCGAGACAAGAGACCCAGTACTTC.

Only one count was recorded for this clone. The chain uses TRBV7-2 and TRBJ2-7, with TRBD1 as a possible D gene (5 bases). The CDR3 extends over 15 amino acids. Germline assignment: CDR1 SGHTA and CDR2 FQGNSA. Trimming removed 5 bases from V and 2 bases from J, with 16 bases in between. The CDR3 reads CASSRTIDSAYEQYF. In nucleotides, the CDR3 is TGTGCCAGCAGCCGAACCATAGACAGCGCCTACGAGCAGTACTTC.

V usage is TRBV6-1 and J usage is TRBJ2-5; D may be TRBD1 or TRBD2 (5 bases each). The V and J ends lost 2 bases and 2 bases respectively, with 15 bases between them. The CDR3 loop spans 16 amino acids. From germline, CDR1 is MNHNS and CDR2 SASEGT. The chain's CDR3 is CASSEIRAWGQETQYF. Here the CDR3 DNA reads TGTGCCAGCAGTGAAATCCGGGCTTGGGGGCAAGAGACCCAGTACTTC.

The chain is built from TRBV18 and TRBJ1-2, with D perhaps TRBD1 (5 bases). V lost 1 base, J lost 2 bases, and 5 bases lay in between. The CDR3 contains 13 residues. Germline lookup yields CDR1 KGHSH and CDR2 LQKENI. CDR3: CASSPRQNYGYTF. As DNA, the CDR3 is TGTGCCAGCTCACCACGACAGAACTATGGCTACACCTTC.